This T cell receptor (beta chain) emerged from a study of shared clonotypes between healthy human individuals (dated by TCRdb to 2020 to 2021). Context from the whole study: The cohort included three men and a couple of women between 18 and 49 years of age. To increase sequencing depth and limit assay-specific biases, different laboratories used diverse techniques to prepare libraries and sequence TCR repertoires. Leukapheresis yielded between about 0.94 and 9.5 billion PBMCs per donor. Per donor, three plates each were used for CD4 naive and CD4 memory, two for CD8 naive, and one for CD8 memory. To estimate repertoire size and how much clonotype sharing occurs between individuals, the study deeply sequenced the blood TCR repertoires of several healthy adults. General conclusions and limits of the study: Pairwise subsampling led to the expectation that sequencing depth would affect the degree of clonotype sharing among donors. Sampling was restricted to blood, and TCR repertoires in tissues likely differ from the TCR repertoires found in blood. Across four donors, roughly 5% of naive CD4, 3% to 3.5% of naive CD8, approximately 2.5% of memory CD4, and approximately 0.4% of memory CD8 clonotypes were shared. Clonotypes shared by all four sorted-subset donors showed higher generation probabilities than non-shared clonotypes. Even with the large sequencing depth, rarefaction of the sorted-subset datasets indicated that sequencing was incomplete. Naive subsets generally had larger estimated clonotype richness than memory subsets. Because the study included only a small number of donors, the genetic and exposure-history diversity represented was limited.

Including the terminal cysteine and phenylalanine, the CDR3 comprises 14 residues. Of all the DNA, just the CDR3 is kept, 42 bases in frame from base 1. The germline V gene (reference sequence) yields SEHNR for CDR1 and FQNEAQ for CDR2. Trimming takes 7 bases from V and 3 bases from J, and the germline ends sit 13 bases apart. In the case of this clone: Its antigen is still unknown. No base-level quality is on record; no much larger clone is a single base apart.

The donors were healthy, HIV-negative adults with no recently reported acute infections or vaccinations. Only Caucasian adults living in Nashville, Tennessee, USA were represented among the donors. CD4+ T cells were enriched by magnetic negative selection; naive cells were then positively selected on CD45RA, and the negative fraction formed the memory subset. Blood was obtained by leukapheresis, after which PBMCs were separated by Ficoll-Histopaque density gradient centrifugation and cryopreserved in liquid nitrogen vapor phase. Analytical flow cytometry was used to check the purity and quantity of every magnetically sorted T cell population. Genomic DNA was isolated from each sorted fraction and quantified by UV absorbance on a Nanodrop 2000c. Using the deep immunoSEQ assay, TCR CDR3 regions were amplified from genomic DNA by multiplex PCR. For each cell subset, the extracted genomic DNA was distributed evenly across all wells of several immunoSEQ 96-well plates, and each plate served as one replicate. Each replicate PCR for sorted subsets received about 0.2 ug genomic DNA, equal to tens of thousands of T cell genomes. Purified libraries were quantified with a Qubit 3.0 fluorometer, sized on a Bioanalyzer 2100, and re-quantified with the KAPA Library Quantification kit. Every immunoSEQ 96-well plate was sequenced on a separate single-read 150-cycle Illumina NextSeq 550 flow cell. From the authors' description of their analysis: Because the immunoSEQ output included only junctional sequences and no quality scores, the filtering could not be the same as the filtering used for full-length reads. To assign V/J genes and CDR3, sequences were annotated using PyIR, a Python wrapper for IgBLAST v1.9, with IMGT germline references. Reads were filtered out if the reads had weak V/J assignments (E-value above 1e-6), no CDR3, stop codons, out-of-frame junctions, or ambiguous translated residues. A V3J clonotype was defined by an identical inferred V gene, J gene, and CDR3 amino acid sequence. To compute the percentage overlap between repertoires, the number of shared unique clonotypes was divided by the size of the smaller repertoire. Three approaches were used to assess repertoire richness: RTK rarefaction, the Chao1 estimator, and Recon v2.1 estimates of unobserved clonotypes. OLGA was used to compute generation probabilities for all TCRbeta clonotypes that the gDNA method yielded from a handful of donors. TCRdb holds this immuneACCESS table with in-frame rearrangements only. Some clones are missing; in checked studies, unresolved V genes explain under half, and the rest has no known cause. Clone size and V and J calls were adopted from that table, with D and trimming inferred from the DNA. The sample table records under 1,100,000 clones; approximately 78% of these occur just once. Of the sample, roughly 0.61% is held by the ten largest clones.

The sample comprised memory CD4+ T cells from PBMCs. Explained via the paper, the cell subset or site label denotes: CD45RA-negative fraction. The receptor comes from a man aged 18 to 30 in good health. Some clones in this sample may be carry-over from other donors' samples. The rearranged chain carries TRBV7-9 and TRBJ2-1; the D call is tentative, TRBD1 or TRBD2, as each matches 5 bases. Here is the DNA: TGTGCCAGCATCAAAGAGGGGTTCTACAATGAGCAGTTCTTC. It translates as CASIKEGFYNEQFF. Beyond the CDR3, the reference TRBV7-9 and TRBJ2-1 genes provide the residues; the full variable domain reads: DTGVSQNPRHKITKRGQNVTFRCDPISEHNRLYWYRQTLGQGPEFLTYFQNEAQLEKSRLLSDRFSAERPKGSFSTLEIQRTEQGDSAMYLCASIKEGFYNEQFFGPGTRLTVL.